This TCR beta chain was recovered during a study of blood T cell repertoires in COVID-19. Study information: Donors in the United States, Italy and Spain gave samples during acute or convalescent COVID-19.

Clinical history as reported by participants underpinned cohort assignment. Germline CDR1 and CDR2: MDHEN and SYDVKM. The J segment lost 7 bases and the V segment lost 6 bases, leaving 11 bases of the junction unmatched. This CDR3 contains 14 residues. Original processing notes: Reference gene primer amplification gave estimated nucleated cell counts. Only in-frame clones appear in the TCRdb table, and some are missing; sequencing was by immunoSEQ multiplex PCR. V, J and clone size are taken as reported in that table, and D and trimming were inferred from the DNA itself. The repertoire has roughly 160,000 clones, roughly 85% of them found once; the top ten carry around 17%.

V gene TRBV28 combines with J gene TRBJ2-7; TRBD1 agrees at 8 bases. The source is a woman between 70 and 85 years old in a cohort exposed to, infected with or recovered from COVID-19 (not recorded which). The sequenced material came from PBMCs or T cells enriched from blood (not recorded which). The CDR3 nucleotides are TGTGCCAGCAGCCTTGGACAGGGTTCGAAGGAGCAGTACTTC. Translated, it gives CASSLGQGSKEQYF.